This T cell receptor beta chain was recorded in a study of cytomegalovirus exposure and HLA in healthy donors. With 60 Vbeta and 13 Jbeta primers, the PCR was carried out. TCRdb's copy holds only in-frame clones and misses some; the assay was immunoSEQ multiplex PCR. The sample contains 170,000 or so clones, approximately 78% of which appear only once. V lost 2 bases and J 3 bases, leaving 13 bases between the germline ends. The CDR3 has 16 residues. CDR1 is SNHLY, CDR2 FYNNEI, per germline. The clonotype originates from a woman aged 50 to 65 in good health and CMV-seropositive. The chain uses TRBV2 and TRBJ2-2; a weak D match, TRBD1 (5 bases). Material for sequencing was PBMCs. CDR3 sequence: CASSEPRARDTGELFF. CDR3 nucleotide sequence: TGTGCCAGCAGTGAACCCAGGGCCCGGGACACCGGGGAGCTGTTTTTT.